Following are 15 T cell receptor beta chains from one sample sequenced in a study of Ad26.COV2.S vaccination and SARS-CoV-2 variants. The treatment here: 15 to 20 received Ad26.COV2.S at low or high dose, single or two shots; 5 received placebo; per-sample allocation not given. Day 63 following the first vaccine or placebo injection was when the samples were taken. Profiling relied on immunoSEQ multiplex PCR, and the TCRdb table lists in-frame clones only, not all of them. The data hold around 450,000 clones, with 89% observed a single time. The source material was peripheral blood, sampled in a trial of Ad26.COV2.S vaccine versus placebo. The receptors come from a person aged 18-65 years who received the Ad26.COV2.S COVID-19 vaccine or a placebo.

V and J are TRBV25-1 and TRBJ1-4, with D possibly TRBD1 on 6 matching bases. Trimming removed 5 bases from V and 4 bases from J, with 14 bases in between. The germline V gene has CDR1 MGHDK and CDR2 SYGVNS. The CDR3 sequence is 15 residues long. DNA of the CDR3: TGTGCCAGCAGTTCGCCAGGGGCGTTTAATGAAAAACTGTTTTTT. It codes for CASSSPGAFNEKLFF.

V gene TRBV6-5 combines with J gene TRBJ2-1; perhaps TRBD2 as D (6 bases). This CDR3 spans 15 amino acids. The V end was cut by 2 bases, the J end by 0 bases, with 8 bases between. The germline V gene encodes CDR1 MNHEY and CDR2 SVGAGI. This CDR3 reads CASSYADYSYNEQFF. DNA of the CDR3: TGTGCCAGCAGTTACGCGGACTACTCCTACAATGAGCAGTTCTTC.

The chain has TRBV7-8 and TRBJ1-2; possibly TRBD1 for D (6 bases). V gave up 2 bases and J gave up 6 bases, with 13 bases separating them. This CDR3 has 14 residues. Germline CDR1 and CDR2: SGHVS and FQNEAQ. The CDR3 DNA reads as TGTGCCAGCAGCTTATTAAGGGGGGCGGATGGCTACACCTTC. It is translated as CASSLLRGADGYTF.

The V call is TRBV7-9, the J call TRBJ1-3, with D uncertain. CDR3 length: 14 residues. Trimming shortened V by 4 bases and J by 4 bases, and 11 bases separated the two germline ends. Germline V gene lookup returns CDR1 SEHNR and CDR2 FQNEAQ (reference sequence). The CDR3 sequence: CASSSSSVGNTIYF. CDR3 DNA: TGTGCCAGCAGCTCCTCCTCAGTAGGAAACACCATATATTTT.

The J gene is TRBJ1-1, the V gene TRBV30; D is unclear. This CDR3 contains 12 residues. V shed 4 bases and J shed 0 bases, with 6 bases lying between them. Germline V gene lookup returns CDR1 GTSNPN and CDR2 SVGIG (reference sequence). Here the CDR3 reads CAWIRLNTEAFF. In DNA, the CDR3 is TGTGCCTGGATTAGGTTGAACACTGAAGCTTTCTTT.

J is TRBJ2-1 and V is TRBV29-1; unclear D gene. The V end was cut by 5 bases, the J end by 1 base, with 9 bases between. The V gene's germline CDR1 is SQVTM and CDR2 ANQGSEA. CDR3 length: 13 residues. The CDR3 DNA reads TGCAGCGTTCCGTTGACATCCTACAATGAGCAGTTCTTC. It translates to CSVPLTSYNEQFF.

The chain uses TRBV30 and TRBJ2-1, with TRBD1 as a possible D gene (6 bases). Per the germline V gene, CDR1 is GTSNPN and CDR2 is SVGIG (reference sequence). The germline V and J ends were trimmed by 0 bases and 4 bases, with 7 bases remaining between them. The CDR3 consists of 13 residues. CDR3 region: CAWSVGQYNEQFF. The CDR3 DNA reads TGTGCCTGGAGTGTTGGACAGTACAATGAGCAGTTCTTC. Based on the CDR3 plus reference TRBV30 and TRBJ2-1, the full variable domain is SQTIHQWPATLVQPVGSPLSLECTVEGTSNPNLYWYRQAAGRGLQLLFYSVGIGQISSEVPQNLSASRPQDRQFILSSKKLLLSDSGFYLCAWSVGQYNEQFFGPGTRLTVL.

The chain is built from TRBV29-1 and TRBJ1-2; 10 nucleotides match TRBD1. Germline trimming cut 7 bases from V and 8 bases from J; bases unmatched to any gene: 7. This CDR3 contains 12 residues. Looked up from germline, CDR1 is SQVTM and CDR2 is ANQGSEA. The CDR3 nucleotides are TGCAGCGCTTGGACAGGGGGAGTAGGCTACACCTTC. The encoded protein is CSAWTGGVGYTF.

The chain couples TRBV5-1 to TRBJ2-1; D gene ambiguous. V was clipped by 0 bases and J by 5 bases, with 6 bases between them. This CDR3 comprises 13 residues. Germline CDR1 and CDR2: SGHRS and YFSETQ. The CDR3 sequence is CASSLGVDNEQFF. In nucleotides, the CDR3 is TGCGCCAGCAGCTTGGGAGTTGACAATGAGCAGTTCTTC.

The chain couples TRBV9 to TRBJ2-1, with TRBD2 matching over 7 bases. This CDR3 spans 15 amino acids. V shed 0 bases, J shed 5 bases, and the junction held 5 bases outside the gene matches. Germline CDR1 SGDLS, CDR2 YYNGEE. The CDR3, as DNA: TGTGCCAGCAGCGTAGAAGAGCTAGCGGACAATGAGCAGTTCTTC. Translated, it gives CASSVEELADNEQFF.

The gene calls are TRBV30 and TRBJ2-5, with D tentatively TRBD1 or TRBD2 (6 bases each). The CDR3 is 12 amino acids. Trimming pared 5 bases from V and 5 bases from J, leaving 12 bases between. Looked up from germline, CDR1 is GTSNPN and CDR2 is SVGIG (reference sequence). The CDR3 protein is CAWEGGLETQYF. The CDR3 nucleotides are TGTGCCTGGGAGGGGGGCTTGGAGACCCAGTACTTC.

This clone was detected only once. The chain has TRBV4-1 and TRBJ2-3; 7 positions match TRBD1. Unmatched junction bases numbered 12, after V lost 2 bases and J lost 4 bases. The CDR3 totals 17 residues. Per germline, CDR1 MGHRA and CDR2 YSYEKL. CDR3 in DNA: TGCGCCAGCAGCCAATATGCCGGGACAGAAAGCTCAGATACGCAGTATTTT. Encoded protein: CASSQYAGTESSDTQYF.

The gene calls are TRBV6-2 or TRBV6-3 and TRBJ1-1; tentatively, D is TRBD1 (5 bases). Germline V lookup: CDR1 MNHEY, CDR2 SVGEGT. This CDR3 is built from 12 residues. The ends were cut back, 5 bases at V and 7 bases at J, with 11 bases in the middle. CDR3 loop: CASSDPTVEAFF. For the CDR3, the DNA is TGTGCCAGCAGTGACCCGACAGTTGAAGCTTTCTTT.

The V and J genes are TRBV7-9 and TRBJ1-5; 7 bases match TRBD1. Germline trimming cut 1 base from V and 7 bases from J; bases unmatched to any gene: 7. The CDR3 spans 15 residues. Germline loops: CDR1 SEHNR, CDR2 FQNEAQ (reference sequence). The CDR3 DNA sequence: TGTGCCAGCAGCTTAGAACAGGGGATGCACCAGCCCCAGCATTTT. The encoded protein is CASSLEQGMHQPQHF.

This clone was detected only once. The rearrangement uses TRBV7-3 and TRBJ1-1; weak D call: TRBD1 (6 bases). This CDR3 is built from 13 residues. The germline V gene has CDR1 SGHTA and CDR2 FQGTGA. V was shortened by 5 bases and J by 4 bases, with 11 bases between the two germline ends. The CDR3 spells CASSNRGRTEAFF. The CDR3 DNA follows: TGTGCCAGCAGCAACCGGGGGCGCACTGAAGCTTTCTTT.